Included here is one T cell receptor beta chain sequence, with context. This CDR3 contains 16 residues. Germline CDR1 MGHRA, CDR2 YSYEKL. Trimming took off 2 bases at V and 0 bases at J, with 11 bases between the two ends. In the study's own analysis: Estimation of nucleated cell counts was performed using reference gene primer amplification. TCRdb's copy holds only in-frame clones and misses some; the assay was immunoSEQ multiplex PCR. The V and J calls and clone size are taken from that table; D and trimming were inferred from the DNA. This sample yields about 360,000 clones, of which over 75% are seen a single time; roughly 1.9% belongs to the top ten. These data are taken from a study of blood T cell repertoires in COVID-19.

The sequence was obtained from a woman between 40 and 50 years old with acute COVID-19. This chain joins TRBV4-1 and TRBJ1-3; a possible D gene is TRBD1 (5 bases). The sequenced material came from PBMCs or T cells enriched from blood (not recorded which). In DNA, the CDR3 is TGCGCCAGCAGCCAACGACCGACAGCCTCTGGAAACACCATATATTTT. Its protein is CASSQRPTASGNTIYF.